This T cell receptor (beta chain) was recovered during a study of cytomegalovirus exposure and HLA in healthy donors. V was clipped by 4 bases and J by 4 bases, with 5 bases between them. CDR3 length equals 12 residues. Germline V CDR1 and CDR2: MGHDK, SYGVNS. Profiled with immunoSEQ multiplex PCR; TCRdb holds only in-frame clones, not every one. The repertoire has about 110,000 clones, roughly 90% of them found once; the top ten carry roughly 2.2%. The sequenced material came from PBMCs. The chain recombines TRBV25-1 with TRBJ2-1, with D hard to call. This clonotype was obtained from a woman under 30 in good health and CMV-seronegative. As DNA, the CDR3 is TGTGCCAGCAGTGCCCAATACAATGAGCAGTTCTTC. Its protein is CASSAQYNEQFF.